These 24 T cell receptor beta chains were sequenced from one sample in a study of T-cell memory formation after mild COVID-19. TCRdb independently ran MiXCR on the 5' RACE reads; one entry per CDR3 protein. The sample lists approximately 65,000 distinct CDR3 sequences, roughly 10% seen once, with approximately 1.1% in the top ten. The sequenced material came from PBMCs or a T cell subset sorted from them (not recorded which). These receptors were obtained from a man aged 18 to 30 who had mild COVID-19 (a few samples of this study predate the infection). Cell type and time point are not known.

Here the CDR3 reads CAWSRGTGGSGANVLTF. The CDR3 nucleotides are TGTGCCTGGAGTCGTGGGACAGGGGGCTCTGGGGCCAACGTCCTGACTTTC. This rearrangement joins TRBV30 to TRBJ2-6; 11 bases are a match to TRBD1. The ends lost 2 bases at V and 0 bases at J; junction bases unmatched: 3. This CDR3 contains 17 residues. Germline assignment: CDR1 GTSNPN and CDR2 SVGIG (reference sequence).

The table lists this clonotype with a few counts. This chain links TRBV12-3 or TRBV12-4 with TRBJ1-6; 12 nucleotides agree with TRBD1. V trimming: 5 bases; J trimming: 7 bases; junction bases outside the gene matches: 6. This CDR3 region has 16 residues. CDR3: CASSVGTGGANSPLHF. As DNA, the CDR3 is TGTGCCAGCAGTGTAGGGACAGGGGGCGCGAATTCACCCCTCCACTTT.

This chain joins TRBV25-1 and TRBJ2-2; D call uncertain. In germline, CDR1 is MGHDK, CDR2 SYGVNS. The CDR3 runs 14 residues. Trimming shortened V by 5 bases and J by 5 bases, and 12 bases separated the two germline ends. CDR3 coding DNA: TGTGCCAGCAGTAAAGTAGCAGGTACCGGGGAGCTGTTTTTT. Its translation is CASSKVAGTGELFF.

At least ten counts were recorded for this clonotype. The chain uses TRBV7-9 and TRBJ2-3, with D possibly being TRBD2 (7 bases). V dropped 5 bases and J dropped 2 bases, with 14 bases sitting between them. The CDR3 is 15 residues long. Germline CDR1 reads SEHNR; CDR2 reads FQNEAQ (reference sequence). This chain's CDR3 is CASSLLGGATDTQYF. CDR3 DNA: TGTGCCAGCAGCCTTTTAGGGGGGGCCACAGATACGCAGTATTTT.

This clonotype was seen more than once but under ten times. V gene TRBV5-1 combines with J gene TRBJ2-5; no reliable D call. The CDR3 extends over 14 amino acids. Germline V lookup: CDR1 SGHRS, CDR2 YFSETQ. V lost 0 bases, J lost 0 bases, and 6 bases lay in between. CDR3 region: CASSLGPHQETQYF. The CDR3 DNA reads TGCGCCAGCAGCTTGGGGCCACACCAAGAGACCCAGTACTTC.

CDR3: CASSAPGTGNDEQFF. DNA for the CDR3: TGCGCCAGCAGCGCGCCCGGGACAGGGAACGATGAGCAGTTCTTC. This chain joins TRBV5-1 and TRBJ2-1; 9 bases line up with TRBD1. Germline trimming cut 4 bases from V and 8 bases from J; bases unmatched to any gene: 10. This CDR3 has 15 residues. Germline V gene sequence: CDR1 SGHRS, CDR2 YFSETQ.

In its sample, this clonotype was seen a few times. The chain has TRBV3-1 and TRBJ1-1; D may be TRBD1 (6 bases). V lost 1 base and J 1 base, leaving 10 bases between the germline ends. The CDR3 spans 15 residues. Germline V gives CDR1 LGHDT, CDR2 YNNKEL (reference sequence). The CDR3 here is CASSQGAGANTEAFF. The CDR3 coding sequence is TGTGCCAGCAGCCAAGGGGCGGGGGCGAACACTGAAGCTTTCTTT.

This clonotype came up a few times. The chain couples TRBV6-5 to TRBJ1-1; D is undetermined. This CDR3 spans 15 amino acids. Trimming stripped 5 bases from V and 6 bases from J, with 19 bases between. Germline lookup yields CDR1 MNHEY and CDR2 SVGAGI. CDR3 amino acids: CASSRKLATGAEAFF. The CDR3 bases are TGTGCCAGCAGTCGTAAACTCGCTACCGGGGCTGAAGCTTTCTTT.

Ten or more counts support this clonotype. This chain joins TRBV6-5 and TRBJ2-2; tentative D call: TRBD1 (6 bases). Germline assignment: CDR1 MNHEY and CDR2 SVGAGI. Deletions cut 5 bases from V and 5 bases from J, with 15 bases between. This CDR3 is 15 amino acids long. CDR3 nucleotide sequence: TGTGCCAGCAGTCCTGAAGGGGGTTGGACCGGGGAGCTGTTTTTT. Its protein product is CASSPEGGWTGELFF.

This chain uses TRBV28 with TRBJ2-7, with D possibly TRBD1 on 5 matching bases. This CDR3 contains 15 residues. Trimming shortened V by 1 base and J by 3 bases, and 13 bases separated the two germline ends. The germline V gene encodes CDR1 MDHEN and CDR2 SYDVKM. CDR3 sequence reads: CASSLFRGEVYEQYF. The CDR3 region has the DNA TGTGCCAGCAGTTTATTTAGGGGTGAGGTCTACGAGCAGTACTTC.

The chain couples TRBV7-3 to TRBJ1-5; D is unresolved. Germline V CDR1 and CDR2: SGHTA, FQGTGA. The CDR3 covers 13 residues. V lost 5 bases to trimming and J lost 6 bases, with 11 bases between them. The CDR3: CASSPEMGQPQHF. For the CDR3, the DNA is TGTGCCAGCAGCCCTGAAATGGGTCAGCCCCAGCATTTT.

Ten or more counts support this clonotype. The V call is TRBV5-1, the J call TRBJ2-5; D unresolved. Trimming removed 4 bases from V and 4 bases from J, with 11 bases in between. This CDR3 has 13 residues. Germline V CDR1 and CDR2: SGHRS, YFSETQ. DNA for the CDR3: TGCGCCAGCAGCCTAGTGGGTGGAGAGACCCAGTACTTC. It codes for CASSLVGGETQYF.

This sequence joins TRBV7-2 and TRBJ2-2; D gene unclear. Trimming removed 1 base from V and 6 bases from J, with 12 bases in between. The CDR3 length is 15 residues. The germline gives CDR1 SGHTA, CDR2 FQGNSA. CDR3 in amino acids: CASSLGPRGPGELFF. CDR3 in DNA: TGTGCCAGCAGCTTAGGGCCCCGAGGTCCCGGGGAGCTGTTTTTT.

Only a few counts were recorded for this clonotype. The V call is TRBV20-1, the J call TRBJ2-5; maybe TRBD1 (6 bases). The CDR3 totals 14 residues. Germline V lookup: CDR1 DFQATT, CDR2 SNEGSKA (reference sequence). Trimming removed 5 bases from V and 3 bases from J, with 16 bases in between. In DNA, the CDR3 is TGCAGTGCTGAAACCGGGACATTGGAAGAGACCCAGTACTTC. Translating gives CSAETGTLEETQYF.

CDR3 DNA: TGCAGTGCTCGAATAGGGTGGGGCCAGTACTTC. It codes for CSARIGWGQYF. The genes are TRBV20-1 and TRBJ2-5; no clear D. Germline assignment: CDR1 DFQATT and CDR2 SNEGSKA (reference sequence). Trimming pared 5 bases from V and 10 bases from J, leaving 14 bases between. The CDR3 extends over 11 amino acids.

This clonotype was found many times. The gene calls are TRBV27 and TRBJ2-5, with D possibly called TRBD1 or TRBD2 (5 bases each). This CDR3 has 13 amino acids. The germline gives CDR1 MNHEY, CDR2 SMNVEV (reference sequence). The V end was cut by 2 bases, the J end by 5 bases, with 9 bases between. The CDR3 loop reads CASSLGREETQYF. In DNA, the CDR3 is TGTGCCAGCAGTTTAGGCAGGGAGGAGACCCAGTACTTC.

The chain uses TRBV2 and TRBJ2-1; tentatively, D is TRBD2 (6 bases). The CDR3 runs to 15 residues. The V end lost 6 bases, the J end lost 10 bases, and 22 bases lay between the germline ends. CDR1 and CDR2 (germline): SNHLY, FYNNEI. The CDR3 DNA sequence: TGTGCCAGCAGCCCCGGGACTTCTCCCGGCGTGGAGCAGTTCTTC. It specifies CASSPGTSPGVEQFF.

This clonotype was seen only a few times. CDR3 sequence (DNA): TGCAGTGCTCCTCCTCCCGTAGCGGGGGCGGGGGCCCAGTACTTC. It translates to CSAPPPVAGAGAQYF. This chain connects TRBV20-1 to TRBJ2-5, with TRBD2 identical over 9 bases. The V segment lost 5 bases and the J segment 9 bases; nucleotides outside the gene matches: 16. The CDR3 extends over 15 amino acids. Germline V gene sequence: CDR1 DFQATT, CDR2 SNEGSKA (reference sequence).

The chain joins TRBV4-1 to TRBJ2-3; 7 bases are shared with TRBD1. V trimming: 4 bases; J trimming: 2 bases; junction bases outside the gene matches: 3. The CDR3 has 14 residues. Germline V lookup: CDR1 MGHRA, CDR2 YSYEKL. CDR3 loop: CASSRTGATDTQYF. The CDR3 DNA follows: TGCGCCAGCAGCCGAACAGGGGCCACAGATACGCAGTATTTT.

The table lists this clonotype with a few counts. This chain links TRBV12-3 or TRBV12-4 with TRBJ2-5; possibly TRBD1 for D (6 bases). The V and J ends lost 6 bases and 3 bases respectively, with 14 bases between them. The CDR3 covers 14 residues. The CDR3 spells CASRAGTTKETQYF. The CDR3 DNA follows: TGTGCCAGCAGAGCCGGGACAACTAAAGAGACCCAGTACTTC.

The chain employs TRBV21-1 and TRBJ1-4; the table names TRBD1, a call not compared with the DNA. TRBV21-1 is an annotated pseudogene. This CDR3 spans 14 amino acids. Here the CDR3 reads CATAQGQSNEKLFF. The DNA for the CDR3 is TGTGCCACCGCGCAAGGACAGAGTAATGAAAAACTGTTTTTT.

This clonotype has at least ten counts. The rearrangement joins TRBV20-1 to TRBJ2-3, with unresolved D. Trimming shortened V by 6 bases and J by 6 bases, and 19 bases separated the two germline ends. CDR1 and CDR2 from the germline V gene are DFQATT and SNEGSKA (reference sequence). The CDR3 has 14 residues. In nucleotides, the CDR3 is TGCAGTGCCGTACCAATCACTTCAGCGGATACGCAGTATTTT. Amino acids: CSAVPITSADTQYF.

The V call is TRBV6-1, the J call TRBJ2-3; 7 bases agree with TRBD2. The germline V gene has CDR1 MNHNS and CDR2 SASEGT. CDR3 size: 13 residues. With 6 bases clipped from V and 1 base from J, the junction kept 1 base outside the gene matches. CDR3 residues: CASRGGGTDTQYF. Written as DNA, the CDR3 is TGTGCCAGCAGGGGGGGGGGCACAGATACGCAGTATTTT.

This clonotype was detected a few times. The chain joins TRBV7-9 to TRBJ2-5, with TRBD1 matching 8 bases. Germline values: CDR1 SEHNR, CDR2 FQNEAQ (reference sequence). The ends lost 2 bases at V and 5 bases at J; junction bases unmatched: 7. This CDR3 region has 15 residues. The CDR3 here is CASSLSQGARETQYF. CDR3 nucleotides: TGTGCCAGCAGCTTATCCCAGGGGGCGCGGGAGACCCAGTACTTC. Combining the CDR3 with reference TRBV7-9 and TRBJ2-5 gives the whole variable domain DTGVSQNPRHKITKRGQNVTFRCDPISEHNRLYWYRQTLGQGPEFLTYFQNEAQLEKSRLLSDRFSAERPKGSFSTLEIQRTEQGDSAMYLCASSLSQGARETQYFGPGTRLLVL.